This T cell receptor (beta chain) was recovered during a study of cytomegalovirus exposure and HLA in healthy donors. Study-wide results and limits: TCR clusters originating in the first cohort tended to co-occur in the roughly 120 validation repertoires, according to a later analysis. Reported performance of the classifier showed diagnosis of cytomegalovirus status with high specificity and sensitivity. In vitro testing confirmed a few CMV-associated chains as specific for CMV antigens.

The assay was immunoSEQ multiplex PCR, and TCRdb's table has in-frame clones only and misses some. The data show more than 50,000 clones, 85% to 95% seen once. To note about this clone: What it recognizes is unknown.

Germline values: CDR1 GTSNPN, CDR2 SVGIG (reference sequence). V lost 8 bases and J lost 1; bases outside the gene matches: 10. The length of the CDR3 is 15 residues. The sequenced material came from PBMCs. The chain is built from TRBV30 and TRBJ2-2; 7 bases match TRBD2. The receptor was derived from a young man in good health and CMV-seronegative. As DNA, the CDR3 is TGTGCCCGGTCCCCGGCGGGGGTGAACACCGGGGAGCTGTTTTTT. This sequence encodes CARSPAGVNTGELFF.